This T cell receptor (beta chain) comes out of a study of blood T cell repertoires in COVID-19. Background on the study: Samples representing acute and convalescent COVID-19 were sourced from the United States, Italy and Spain.

Authors' data handling: Using reference gene primer amplification, nucleated cell counts were estimated. The assay was immunoSEQ multiplex PCR, and TCRdb's table has in-frame clones only and misses some. That table furnishes V, J and clone size, whereas the DNA furnished D and trimming. Of 280,000 or so clones in the sample, 88% were seen once. The sample consisted of peripheral blood. The sequence came from a woman younger than 45 who had recovered from COVID-19.

The CDR3 protein is CASRSGQRSPGELFF. CDR3 nucleotides: TGTGCCAGTAGGTCGGGACAGAGGAGTCCCGGGGAGCTGTTTTTT. The chain combines TRBV19 with TRBJ2-2; 7 nucleotides align to TRBD1. CDR1 is LNHDA, CDR2 SQIVND, per germline (reference sequence). This CDR3 is built from 15 residues. J was trimmed by 6 bases and V by 6 bases; bases with no gene match: 10.